The source of this T cell receptor beta chain is a study of blood T cells in healthy people across ages. With a J-beta primer mix and a sample-barcoded 5' primer, a second PCR ran about 7 to 11 cycles. Paired-end reads containing CDR3 totaled no fewer than 2.5 million for each sample. TCRdb analysed the 5' RACE reads with MiXCR anew, one entry per CDR3 protein. The sample includes 710,000 or so distinct CDR3 sequences, about 20% seen only once; the top ten take around 22%. This clonotype appeared a few times. Its antigen is as yet unknown. Points from the study as a whole: Strong correlation linked observed beta diversity and percent naive T cells.

The CDR3 covers 13 residues. V lost 3 bases, J lost 9 bases, and 9 bases lay in between. CDR1 is KGHSH and CDR2 is LQKENI in the germline V gene. Sequencing was carried out using blood. This rearrangement joins TRBV18 to TRBJ1-6; D is uncertain. The receptor's source is a man aged 70-80 years in good health. The CDR3 DNA reads TGTGCCAGCTCACCTACCGGGGTTTCACCCCTCCACTTT. It specifies CASSPTGVSPLHF.